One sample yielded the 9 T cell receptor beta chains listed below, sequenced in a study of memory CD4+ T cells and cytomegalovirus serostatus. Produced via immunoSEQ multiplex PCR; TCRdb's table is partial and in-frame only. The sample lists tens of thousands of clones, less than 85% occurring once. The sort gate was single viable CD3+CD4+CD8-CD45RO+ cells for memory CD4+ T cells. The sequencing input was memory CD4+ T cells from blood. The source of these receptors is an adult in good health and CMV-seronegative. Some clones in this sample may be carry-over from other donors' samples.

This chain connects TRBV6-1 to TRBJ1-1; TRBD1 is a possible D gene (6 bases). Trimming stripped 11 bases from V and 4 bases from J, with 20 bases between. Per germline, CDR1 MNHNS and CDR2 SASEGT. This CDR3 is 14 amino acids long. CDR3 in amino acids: CAVELPGAFTEAFF. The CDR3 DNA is TGTGCCGTGGAGTTGCCGGGGGCATTCACTGAAGCTTTCTTT.

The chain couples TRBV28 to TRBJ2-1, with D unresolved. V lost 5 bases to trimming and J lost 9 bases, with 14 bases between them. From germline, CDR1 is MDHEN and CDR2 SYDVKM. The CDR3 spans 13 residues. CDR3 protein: CASSPPVTGEQFF. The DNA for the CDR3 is TGTGCCAGCAGTCCCCCCGTCACTGGTGAGCAGTTCTTC. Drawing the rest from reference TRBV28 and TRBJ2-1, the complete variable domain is DVKVTQSSRYLVKRTGEKVFLECVQDMDHENMFWYRQDPGLGLRLIYFSYDVKMKEKGDIPEGYSVSREKKERFSLILESASTNQTSMYLCASSPPVTGEQFFGPGTRLTVL.

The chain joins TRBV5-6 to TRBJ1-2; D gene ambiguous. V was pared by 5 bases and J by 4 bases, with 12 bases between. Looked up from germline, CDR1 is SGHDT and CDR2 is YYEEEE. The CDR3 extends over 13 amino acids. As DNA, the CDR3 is TGTGCCAGCAGGGTGCGTAGTGTCTATGGCTACACCTTC. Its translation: CASRVRSVYGYTF. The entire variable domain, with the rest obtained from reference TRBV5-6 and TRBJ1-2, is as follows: DAGVTQSPTHLIKTRGQQVTLRCSPKSGHDTVSWYQQALGQGPQFIFQYYEEEERQRGNFPDRFSGHQFPNYSSELNVNALLLGDSALYLCASRVRSVYGYTFGSGTRLTVV.

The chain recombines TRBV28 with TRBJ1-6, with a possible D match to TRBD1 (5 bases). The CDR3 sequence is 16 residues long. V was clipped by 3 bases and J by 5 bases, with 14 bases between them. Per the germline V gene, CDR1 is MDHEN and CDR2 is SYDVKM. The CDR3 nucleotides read TGTGCCAGCAGTTTGGTTTGGGGGGGGGATAATTCACCCCTCCACTTT. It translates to CASSLVWGGDNSPLHF.

The CDR3 reads CASSFTSGQNTDTQYF. The DNA for the CDR3 is TGTGCCAGCAGCTTCACTAGCGGGCAAAACACAGATACGCAGTATTTT. The chain employs TRBV5-4 and TRBJ2-3; 9 bases line up with TRBD2. The CDR3 sequence is 16 residues long. Germline V gives CDR1 SGHNT, CDR2 YYREEE (reference sequence). The V segment lost 2 bases and the J segment 2 bases; nucleotides outside the gene matches: 6.

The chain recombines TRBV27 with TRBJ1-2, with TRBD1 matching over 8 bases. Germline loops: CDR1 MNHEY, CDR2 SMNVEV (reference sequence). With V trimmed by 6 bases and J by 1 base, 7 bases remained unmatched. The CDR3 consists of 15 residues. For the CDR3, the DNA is TGTGCCAGCAGACCCGGGACAGGTTTTAACTATGGCTACACCTTC. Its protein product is CASRPGTGFNYGYTF.

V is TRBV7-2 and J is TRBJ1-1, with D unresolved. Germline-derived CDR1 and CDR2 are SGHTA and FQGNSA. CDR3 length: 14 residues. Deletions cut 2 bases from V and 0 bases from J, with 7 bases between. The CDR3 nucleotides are TGTGCCAGCAGCTTATTTGGGGTGAACACTGAAGCTTTCTTT. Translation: CASSLFGVNTEAFF.

CDR3 DNA sequence: TGTGCCAGCAGTTTAATGGGCGGCAGCCTCCAGCCCCAGCATTTT. Translation: CASSLMGGSLQPQHF. The chain has TRBV28 and TRBJ1-5, with no clear D. Germline V gene sequence: CDR1 MDHEN, CDR2 SYDVKM. CDR3 length: 15 amino acids. V lost 2 bases to trimming and J lost 7 bases, with 15 bases between them.

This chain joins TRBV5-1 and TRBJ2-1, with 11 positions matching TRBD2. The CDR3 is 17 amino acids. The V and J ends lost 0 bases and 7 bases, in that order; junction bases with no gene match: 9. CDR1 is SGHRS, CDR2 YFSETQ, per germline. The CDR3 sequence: CASSLVTSGTGENEQFF. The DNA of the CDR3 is TGCGCCAGCAGCTTGGTGACTAGCGGGACGGGGGAGAATGAGCAGTTCTTC.